Listed below are T cell receptor beta chains from one sample, sequenced in a study of early T cells in non-severe SARS-CoV-2 infection. A single record per CDR3 protein comes from TCRdb applying MiXCR to the 5' RACE reads. Of 95,000 to 100,000 distinct CDR3 sequences detected, 9.5% to 12% appear once; the ten largest clones hold around 5.1%. Sequenced sample: whole blood. Receptors originate from an adult who was a healthcare worker with PCR-confirmed SARS-CoV-2 infection or an uninfected control (not recorded which). Both conserved end residues are part of each CDR3. D genes are given only for firm matches. Clone sizes are given selectively: once, few, many, or a class where the clone is expanded.

>.|TRBV7-6|many|TRBJ1-2
CASSPGGSYGYTF
TGTGCCAGCAGCCCGGGAGGGTCCTATGGCTACACCTTC
>.|TRBV29-1|many|TRBJ1-1
CSVEDQGGTEAFF
TGCAGCGTTGAAGATCAAGGGGGCACTGAAGCTTTCTTT
>.|TRBV18|many|TRBJ1-1
CASSPVFGQRNTEAFF
TGTGCCAGCTCACCAGTGTTCGGACAGAGGAACACTGAAGCTTTCTTT
>TRBD2|TRBV4-1|.|TRBJ2-7
CASSFGTNPYEQYF
TGCGCCAGCAGCTTCGGGACTAACCCCTACGAGCAGTACTTC
>.|TRBV27|many|TRBJ1-4
CASSFPGSLVGLFF
TGTGCCAGCAGTTTCCCAGGGTCCCTAGTTGGGCTGTTTTTT
>.|TRBV18|.|TRBJ1-3
CASSAGDAGNTIYF
TGTGCCAGCTCAGCAGGGGACGCTGGAAACACCATATATTTT
>.|TRBV11-2|many|TRBJ2-7
CASSLAGQIGEQYF
TGTGCCAGCAGCTTAGCCGGACAGATAGGCGAGCAGTACTTC
>.|TRBV7-8|few|TRBJ1-5
CASSLVRDGQPQHF
TGTGCCAGCAGCTTAGTCAGGGACGGTCAGCCCCAGCATTTT
>.|TRBV21-1|.|TRBJ2-1
CASTETSSYRGLYNEQFF
TGTGCCAGCACCGAGACAAGTTCTTACAGGGGACTATACAATGAGCAGTTCTTC
>.|TRBV28|many|TRBJ2-3
CASSSPGDTQYF
TGTGCCAGCAGTTCCCCAGGAGATACGCAGTATTTT
>.|TRBV11-2|many|TRBJ1-4
CASSFRPEQTTNEKLFF
TGTGCCAGCAGCTTTCGACCGGAACAAACAACTAATGAAAAACTGTTTTTT
>TRBD1|TRBV7-9|many|TRBJ2-1
CASSFPTGGSAYNEQFF
TGTGCCAGCAGCTTCCCAACAGGGGGCTCAGCCTACAATGAGCAGTTCTTC
>.|TRBV5-1|many|TRBJ2-1
CASSSEKDNEQFF
TGCGCCAGCAGCTCAGAGAAAGACAATGAGCAGTTCTTC
>TRBD1|TRBV5-1|.|TRBJ2-2
CASSLVGQGNTGELFF
TGCGCCAGCAGCTTGGTTGGACAGGGGAACACCGGGGAGCTGTTTTTT
>.|TRBV15|many|TRBJ2-3
CATSRAGVNTDTQYF
TGTGCCACCAGCAGAGCGGGGGTGAACACAGATACGCAGTATTTT
>TRBD2|TRBV18|few|TRBJ2-7
CASSLGSGTAYEQYF
TGTGCCAGCTCCCTAGGTAGCGGGACCGCCTACGAGCAGTACTTC
>.|TRBV30|many|TRBJ1-2
CAWSVAGDWHGYTF
TGTGCCTGGAGTGTAGCAGGGGATTGGCATGGCTACACCTTC
>.|TRBV28|many|TRBJ1-1
CASGGHPNTEAFF
TGTGCCAGCGGGGGACATCCGAACACTGAAGCTTTCTTT
>.|TRBV7-9|few|TRBJ2-3
CAGWGSADTQYF
TGTGCCGGCTGGGGGAGCGCAGATACGCAGTATTTT
>.|TRBV5-6|.|TRBJ2-3
CASSLAIGPRIDTQYF
TGTGCCAGCAGCTTGGCGATCGGCCCCCGGATTGATACGCAGTATTTT
>TRBD2|TRBV7-2|few|TRBJ2-3
CASSSTSSGGPRSTQYF
TGTGCCAGCAGCTCGACCAGTAGCGGGGGTCCCAGGAGTACGCAGTATTTT
>TRBD2|TRBV28|.|TRBJ2-1
CASSPLGLAGGRRFF
TGTGCCAGCAGTCCCCTGGGACTAGCGGGAGGGCGGCGGTTCTTC
>.|TRBV29-1|.|TRBJ2-2
CSVSLIGQNTGELFF
TGCAGCGTTAGTCTCATAGGACAGAACACCGGGGAGCTGTTTTTT
>.|TRBV7-2|.|TRBJ1-1
CASSSWTELEAFF
TGTGCCAGCAGCTCCTGGACGGAACTTGAAGCTTTCTTT
>.|TRBV29-1|few|TRBJ1-2
CSVEVVQGYGYTF
TGCAGCGTTGAAGTCGTGCAGGGCTATGGCTACACCTTC
>.|TRBV4-1|.|TRBJ2-1
CASSHQTSTSVDEQFF
TGCGCCAGCAGCCATCAAACCTCGACTAGTGTCGATGAGCAGTTCTTC
>.|TRBV6-2/TRBV6-3|few|TRBJ2-3
CASSDAGTPGTQYF
TGTGCCAGCAGTGACGCCGGGACTCCTGGTACGCAGTATTTT
>.|TRBV20-1|many|TRBJ1-5
CSANPSGISNQPQHF
TGCAGTGCCAACCCCTCAGGAATCAGCAATCAGCCCCAGCATTTT
>.|TRBV13|many|TRBJ1-1
CASSLGVEAFF
TGTGCCAGCAGCTTGGGAGTTGAAGCTTTCTTT
>.|TRBV4-1|few|TRBJ2-7
CASSQETLRGSPGHEQYF
TGCGCCAGCAGCCAGGAGACACTACGGGGCTCCCCCGGCCACGAGCAGTACTTC
>TRBD2|TRBV7-9|.|TRBJ2-1
CASSRGTSEKQFF
TGTGCCAGCAGCCGCGGGACTAGCGAGAAGCAGTTCTTC
>TRBD1|TRBV29-1|many|TRBJ1-1
CSVGGTGAEAIF
TGCAGCGTTGGCGGGACAGGGGCTGAAGCTATCTTT
>.|TRBV27|.|TRBJ1-2
CASGTARRQPTYGYTF
TGTGCCAGCGGAACCGCCAGGCGACAGCCCACCTATGGCTACACCTTC
>.|TRBV7-2|many|TRBJ2-2
CASSSQLRSNGGWLFF
TGTGCCAGCAGCTCTCAACTGCGCTCCAATGGCGGTTGGCTGTTTTTT
>.|TRBV29-1|many|TRBJ1-1
CSVERGVGNTEAFF
TGCAGCGTTGAGAGGGGAGTGGGTAACACTGAAGCTTTCTTT
>TRBD2|TRBV20-1|few|TRBJ2-1
CSNIILAGMYNEQFF
TGCAGCAATATAATACTAGCGGGAATGTACAATGAGCAGTTCTTC
>.|TRBV5-6|many|TRBJ1-2
CASNKGSGYGYTF
TGTGCCAGCAATAAGGGTTCTGGATATGGCTACACCTTC
>.|TRBV11-2|few|TRBJ1-1
CASSLGTGSTEAFF
TGTGCCAGCAGCTTAGGAACGGGCTCGACTGAAGCTTTCTTT
>TRBD2|TRBV10-1|many|TRBJ2-3
CASSDAGVGTDTQYF
TGCGCCAGCAGTGATGCGGGAGTAGGCACAGATACGCAGTATTTT
>.|TRBV10-3|many|TRBJ1-1
CAITRDLNTEAFF
TGTGCCATCACGAGGGACCTGAACACTGAAGCTTTCTTT
>TRBD1|TRBV20-1|.|TRBJ2-2
CSATPRDRPTGELFF
TGCAGTGCTACGCCTCGGGACAGACCCACCGGGGAGCTGTTTTTT
>.|TRBV12-3/TRBV12-4|.|TRBJ1-2
CASSDVHGYTF
TGTGCCAGCAGTGATGTCCATGGCTACACCTTC
>.|TRBV29-1|.|TRBJ1-1
CSVENSFAGQNTEAFF
TGCAGCGTTGAAAACTCCTTTGCGGGACAGAACACTGAAGCTTTCTTT